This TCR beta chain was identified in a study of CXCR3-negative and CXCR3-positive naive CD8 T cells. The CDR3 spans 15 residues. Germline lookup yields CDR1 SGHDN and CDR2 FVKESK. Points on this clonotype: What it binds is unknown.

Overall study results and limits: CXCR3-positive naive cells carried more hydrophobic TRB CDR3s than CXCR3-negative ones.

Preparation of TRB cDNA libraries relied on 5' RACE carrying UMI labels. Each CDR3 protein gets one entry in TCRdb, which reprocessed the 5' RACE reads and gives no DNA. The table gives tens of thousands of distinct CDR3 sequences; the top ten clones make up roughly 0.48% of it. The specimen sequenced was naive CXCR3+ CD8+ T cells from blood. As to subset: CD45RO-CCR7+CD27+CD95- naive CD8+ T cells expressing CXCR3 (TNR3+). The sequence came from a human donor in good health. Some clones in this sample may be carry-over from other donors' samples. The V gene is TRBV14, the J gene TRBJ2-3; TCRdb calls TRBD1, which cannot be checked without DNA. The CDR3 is CASSQGGTTTDTQYF.